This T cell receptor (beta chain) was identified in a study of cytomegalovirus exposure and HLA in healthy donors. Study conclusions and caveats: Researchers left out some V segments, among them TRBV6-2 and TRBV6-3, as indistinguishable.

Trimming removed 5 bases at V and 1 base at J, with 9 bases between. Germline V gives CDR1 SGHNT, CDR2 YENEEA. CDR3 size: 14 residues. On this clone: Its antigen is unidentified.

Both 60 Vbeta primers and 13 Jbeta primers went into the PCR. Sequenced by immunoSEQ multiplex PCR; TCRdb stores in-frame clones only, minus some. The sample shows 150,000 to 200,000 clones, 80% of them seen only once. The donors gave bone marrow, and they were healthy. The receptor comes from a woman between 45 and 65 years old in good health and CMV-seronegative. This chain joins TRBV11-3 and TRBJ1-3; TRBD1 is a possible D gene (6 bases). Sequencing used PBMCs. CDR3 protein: CASSEQGSGNTIYF. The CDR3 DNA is TGTGCCAGCAGCGAGCAGGGGTCTGGAAACACCATATATTTT.